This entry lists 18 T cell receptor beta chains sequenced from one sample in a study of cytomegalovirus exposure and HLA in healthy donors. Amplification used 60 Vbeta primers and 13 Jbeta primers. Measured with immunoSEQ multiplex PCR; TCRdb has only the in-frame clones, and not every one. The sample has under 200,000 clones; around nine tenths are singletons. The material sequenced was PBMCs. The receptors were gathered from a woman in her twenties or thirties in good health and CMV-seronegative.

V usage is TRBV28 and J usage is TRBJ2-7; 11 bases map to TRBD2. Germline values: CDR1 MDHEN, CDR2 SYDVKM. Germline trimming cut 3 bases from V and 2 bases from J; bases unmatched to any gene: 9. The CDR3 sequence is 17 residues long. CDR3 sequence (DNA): TGTGCCAGCAGTTTCCTGACTAGCGGGACGCCTACCTACGAGCAGTACTTC. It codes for CASSFLTSGTPTYEQYF.

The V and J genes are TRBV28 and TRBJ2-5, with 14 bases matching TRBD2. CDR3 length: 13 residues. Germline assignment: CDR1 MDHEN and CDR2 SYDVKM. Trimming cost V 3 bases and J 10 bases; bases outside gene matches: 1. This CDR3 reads CASSLGLAGDQYF. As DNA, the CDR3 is TGTGCCAGCAGTTTGGGACTAGCGGGAGACCAGTACTTC.

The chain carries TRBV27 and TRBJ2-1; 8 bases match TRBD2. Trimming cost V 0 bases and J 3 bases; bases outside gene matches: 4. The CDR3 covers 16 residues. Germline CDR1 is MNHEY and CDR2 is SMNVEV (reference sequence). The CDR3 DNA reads TGTGCCAGCAGTTTATCGCCCGGGAGGGTCTACAATGAGCAGTTCTTC. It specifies CASSLSPGRVYNEQFF.

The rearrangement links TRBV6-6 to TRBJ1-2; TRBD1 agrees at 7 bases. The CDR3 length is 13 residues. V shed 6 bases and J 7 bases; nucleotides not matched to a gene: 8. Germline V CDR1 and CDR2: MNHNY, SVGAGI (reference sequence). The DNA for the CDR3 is TGTGCCAGCAGCACCGGGACAGCTTCTGGCTACACCTTC. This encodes CASSTGTASGYTF.

Written as DNA, the CDR3 is TGTGCCAGCTCACCCTCTTTGGGGGACAACTCTGGAAACACCATATATTTT. This sequence encodes CASSPSLGDNSGNTIYF. The chain uses TRBV18 and TRBJ1-3; a possible D gene is TRBD1 (6 bases). The V and J ends lost 3 bases and 0 bases respectively, with 15 bases between them. The CDR3 has 17 residues. Germline CDR1 reads KGHSH; CDR2 reads LQKENI.

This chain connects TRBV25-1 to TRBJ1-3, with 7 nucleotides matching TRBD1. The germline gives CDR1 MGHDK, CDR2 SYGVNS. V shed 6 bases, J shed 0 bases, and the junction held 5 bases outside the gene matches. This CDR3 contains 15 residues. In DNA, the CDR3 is TGTGCCAGCAGGTCGACAGGGAGCTCTGGAAACACCATATATTTT. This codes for CASRSTGSSGNTIYF.

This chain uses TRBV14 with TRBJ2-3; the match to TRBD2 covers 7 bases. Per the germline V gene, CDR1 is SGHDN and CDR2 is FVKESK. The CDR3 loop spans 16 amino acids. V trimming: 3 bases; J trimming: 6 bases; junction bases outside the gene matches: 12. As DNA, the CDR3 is TGTGCCAGCAGCCAGGCGGGAGTCCGGTCGACGGATACGCAGTATTTT. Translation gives CASSQAGVRSTDTQYF.

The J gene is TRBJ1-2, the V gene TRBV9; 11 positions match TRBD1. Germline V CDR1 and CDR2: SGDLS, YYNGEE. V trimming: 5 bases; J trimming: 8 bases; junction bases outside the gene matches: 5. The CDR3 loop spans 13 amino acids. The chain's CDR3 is CASRRDRGEGYTF. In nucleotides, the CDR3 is TGTGCCAGCAGAAGGGACAGGGGGGAAGGCTACACCTTC.

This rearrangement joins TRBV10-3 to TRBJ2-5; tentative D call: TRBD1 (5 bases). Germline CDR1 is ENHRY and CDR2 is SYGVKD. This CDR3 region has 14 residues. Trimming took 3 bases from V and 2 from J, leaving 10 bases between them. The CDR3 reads CAISDRAPQETQYF. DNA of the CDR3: TGTGCCATCAGTGACAGGGCCCCTCAAGAGACCCAGTACTTC.

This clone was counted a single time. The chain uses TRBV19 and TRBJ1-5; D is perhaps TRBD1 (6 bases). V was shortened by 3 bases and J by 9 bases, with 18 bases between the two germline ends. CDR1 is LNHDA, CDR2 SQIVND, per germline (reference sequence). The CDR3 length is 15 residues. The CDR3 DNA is TGTGCCAGTAGTATTAACGGACAGCGGGGCACGCCCCAGCATTTT. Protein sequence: CASSINGQRGTPQHF.

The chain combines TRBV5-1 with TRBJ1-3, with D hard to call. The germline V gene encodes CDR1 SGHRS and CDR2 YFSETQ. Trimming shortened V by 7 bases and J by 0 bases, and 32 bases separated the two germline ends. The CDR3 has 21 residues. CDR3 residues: CASGLAGRDFRSTSSGNTIYF. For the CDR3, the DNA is TGCGCCAGCGGGTTAGCGGGTAGGGATTTCCGCTCCACTAGCTCTGGAAACACCATATATTTT.

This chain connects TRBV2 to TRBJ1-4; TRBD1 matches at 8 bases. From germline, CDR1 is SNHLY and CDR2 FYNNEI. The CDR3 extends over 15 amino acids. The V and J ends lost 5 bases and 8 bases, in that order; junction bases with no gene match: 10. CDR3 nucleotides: TGTGCCAGCAGTACCCAGGGGGCGGTCGGGGAAAAACTGTTTTTT. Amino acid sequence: CASSTQGAVGEKLFF.

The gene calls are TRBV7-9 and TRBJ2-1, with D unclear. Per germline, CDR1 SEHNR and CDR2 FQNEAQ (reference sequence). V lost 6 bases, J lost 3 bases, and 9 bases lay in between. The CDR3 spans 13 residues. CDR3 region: CASSWNSYNEQFF. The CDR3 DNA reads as TGTGCCAGCAGTTGGAACAGCTACAATGAGCAGTTCTTC.

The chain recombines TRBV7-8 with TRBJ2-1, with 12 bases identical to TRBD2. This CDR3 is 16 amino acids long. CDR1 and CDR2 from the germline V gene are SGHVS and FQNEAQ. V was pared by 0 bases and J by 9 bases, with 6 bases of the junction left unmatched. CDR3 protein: CASSLALAGGPGEQFF. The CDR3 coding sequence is TGTGCCAGCAGCTTAGCGCTAGCGGGAGGGCCTGGTGAGCAGTTCTTC.

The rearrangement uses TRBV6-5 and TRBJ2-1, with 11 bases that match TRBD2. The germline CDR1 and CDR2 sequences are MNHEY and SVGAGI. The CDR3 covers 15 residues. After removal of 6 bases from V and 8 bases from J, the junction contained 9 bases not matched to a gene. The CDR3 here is CASRFSGRAGDEQFF. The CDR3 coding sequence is TGTGCCAGCAGGTTTAGCGGGAGGGCCGGGGATGAGCAGTTCTTC.

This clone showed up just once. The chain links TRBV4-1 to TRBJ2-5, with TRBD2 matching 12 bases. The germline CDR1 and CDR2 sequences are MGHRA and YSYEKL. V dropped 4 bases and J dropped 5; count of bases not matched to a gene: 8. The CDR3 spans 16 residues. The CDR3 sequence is CASSPLTSGGFETQYF. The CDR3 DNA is TGCGCCAGCAGCCCTCTGACTAGCGGGGGTTTTGAGACCCAGTACTTC.

As DNA, the CDR3 is TGTGCCAGCAGCTCCGGACAGGGCGACTACAATGAGCAGTTCTTC. It translates to CASSSGQGDYNEQFF. The chain uses TRBV7-2 and TRBJ2-1, with TRBD1 identical over 8 bases. The J segment lost 3 bases and the V segment lost 4 bases, leaving 5 bases of the junction unmatched. Germline CDR1 and CDR2: SGHTA and FQGNSA. The CDR3 loop spans 15 amino acids.

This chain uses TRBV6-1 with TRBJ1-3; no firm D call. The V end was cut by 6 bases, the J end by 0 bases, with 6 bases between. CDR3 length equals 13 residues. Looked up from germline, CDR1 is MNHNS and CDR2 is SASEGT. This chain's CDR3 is CASSSISGNTIYF. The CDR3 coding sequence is TGTGCCAGCAGCTCTATCTCTGGAAACACCATATATTTT.